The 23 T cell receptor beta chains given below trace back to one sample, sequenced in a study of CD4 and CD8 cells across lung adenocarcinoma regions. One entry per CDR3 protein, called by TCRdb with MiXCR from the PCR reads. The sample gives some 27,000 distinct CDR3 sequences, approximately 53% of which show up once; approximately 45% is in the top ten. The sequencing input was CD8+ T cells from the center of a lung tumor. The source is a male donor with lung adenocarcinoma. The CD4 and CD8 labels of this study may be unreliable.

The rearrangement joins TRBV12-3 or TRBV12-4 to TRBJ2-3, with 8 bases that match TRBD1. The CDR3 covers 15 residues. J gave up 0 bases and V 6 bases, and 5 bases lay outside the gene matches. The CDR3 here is CASRDRGSSTDTQYF. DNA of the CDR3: TGTGCCAGCAGAGACAGGGGATCCAGCACAGATACGCAGTATTTT.

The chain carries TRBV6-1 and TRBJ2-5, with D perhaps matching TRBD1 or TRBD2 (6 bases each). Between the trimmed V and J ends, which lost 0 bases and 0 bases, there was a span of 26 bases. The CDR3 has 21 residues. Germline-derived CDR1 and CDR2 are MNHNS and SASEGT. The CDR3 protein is CASSEALGAGLGGGDQETQYF. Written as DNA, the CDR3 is TGTGCCAGCAGTGAAGCGCTCGGCGCGGGGCTCGGGGGCGGAGACCAAGAGACCCAGTACTTC.

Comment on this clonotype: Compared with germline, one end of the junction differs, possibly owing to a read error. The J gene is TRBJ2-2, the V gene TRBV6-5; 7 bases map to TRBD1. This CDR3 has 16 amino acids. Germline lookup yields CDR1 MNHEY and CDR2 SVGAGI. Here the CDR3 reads CASSYSSSLDTGEQFF. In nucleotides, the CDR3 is TGTGCCAGCAGTTACTCTAGCAGTCTTGATACAGGGGAGCAGTTTTTT.

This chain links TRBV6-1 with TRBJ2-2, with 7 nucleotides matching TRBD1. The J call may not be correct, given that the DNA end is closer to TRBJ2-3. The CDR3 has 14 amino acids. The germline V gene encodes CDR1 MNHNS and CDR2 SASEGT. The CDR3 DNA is TGTGCCGGCATTGAGGCCCGGGACACAGGGGAGCAGTATTTT. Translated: CAGIEARDTGEQYF.

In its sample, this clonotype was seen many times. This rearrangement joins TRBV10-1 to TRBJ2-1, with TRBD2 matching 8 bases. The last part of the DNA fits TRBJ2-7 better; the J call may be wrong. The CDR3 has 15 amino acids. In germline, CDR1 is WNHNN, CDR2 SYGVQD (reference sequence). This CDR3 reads CASSESPGGGDEQYF. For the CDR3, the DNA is TGCGCCAGCAGTGAGTCCCCGGGAGGGGGGGATGAGCAGTACTTC.

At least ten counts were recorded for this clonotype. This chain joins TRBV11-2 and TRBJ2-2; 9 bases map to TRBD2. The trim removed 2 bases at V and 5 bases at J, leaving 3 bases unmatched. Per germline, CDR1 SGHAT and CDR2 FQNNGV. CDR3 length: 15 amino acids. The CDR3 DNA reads TGTGCCAGCAGCTTACTAGCGGGGCGGACCGGGGAGCTGTTTTTT. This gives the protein CASSLLAGRTGELFF.

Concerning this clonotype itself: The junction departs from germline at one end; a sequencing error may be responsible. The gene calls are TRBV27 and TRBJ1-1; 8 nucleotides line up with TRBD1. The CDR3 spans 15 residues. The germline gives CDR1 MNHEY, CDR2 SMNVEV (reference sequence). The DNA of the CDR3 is TGTGCCAGCAGTACCTGGACAGGGATGGACACTGACTCTTTCTTC. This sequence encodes CASSTWTGMDTDSFF.

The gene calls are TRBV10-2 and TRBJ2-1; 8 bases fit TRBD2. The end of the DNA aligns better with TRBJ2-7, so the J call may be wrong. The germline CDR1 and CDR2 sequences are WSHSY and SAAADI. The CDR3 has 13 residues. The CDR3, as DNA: TGCGCCAGCAAGAGCGGGGGAGCCTACGAGCAGTACTTC. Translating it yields CASKSGGAYEQYF.

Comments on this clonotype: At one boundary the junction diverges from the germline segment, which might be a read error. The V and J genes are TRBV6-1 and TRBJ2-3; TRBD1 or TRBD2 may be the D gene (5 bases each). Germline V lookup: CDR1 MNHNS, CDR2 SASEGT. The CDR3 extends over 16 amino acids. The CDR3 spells CASAGVGAGDRDTQYF. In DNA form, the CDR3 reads TGTGCCAGCGCTGGAGTCGGGGCCGGTGACCGAGATACCCAGTATTTC.

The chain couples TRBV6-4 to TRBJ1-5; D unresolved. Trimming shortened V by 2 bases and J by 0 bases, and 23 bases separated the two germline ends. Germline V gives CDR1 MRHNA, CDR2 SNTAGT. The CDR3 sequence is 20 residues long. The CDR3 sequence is CASSDEDDLPEIISNQPQHF. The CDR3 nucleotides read TGTGCCAGCAGTGACGAAGATGACTTACCCGAAATTATTAGCAATCAGCCCCAGCATTTT.

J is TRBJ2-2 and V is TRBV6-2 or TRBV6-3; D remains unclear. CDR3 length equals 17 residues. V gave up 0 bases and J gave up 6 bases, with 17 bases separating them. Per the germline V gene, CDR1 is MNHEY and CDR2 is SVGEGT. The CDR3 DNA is TGTGCCAGCAGTTACTCCCCCTTTAGACTTCCCGCCGGGGAGCTGTTTTTT. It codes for CASSYSPFRLPAGELFF.

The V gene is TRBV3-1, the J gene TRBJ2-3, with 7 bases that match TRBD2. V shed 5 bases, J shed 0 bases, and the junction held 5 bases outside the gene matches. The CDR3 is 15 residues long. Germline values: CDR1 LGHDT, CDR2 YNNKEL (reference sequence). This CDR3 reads CASSAGLPSTDTQYF. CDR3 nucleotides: TGTGCCAGCAGCGCGGGACTACCGAGCACAGATACGCAGTATTTT.

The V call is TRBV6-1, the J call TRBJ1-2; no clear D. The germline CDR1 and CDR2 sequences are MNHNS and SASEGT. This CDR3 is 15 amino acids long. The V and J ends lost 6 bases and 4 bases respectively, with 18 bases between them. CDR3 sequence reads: CASSPRETNLYGYTF. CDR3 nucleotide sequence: TGTGCCAGCAGCCCTCGCGAGACAAACCTCTATGGCTACACCTTC.

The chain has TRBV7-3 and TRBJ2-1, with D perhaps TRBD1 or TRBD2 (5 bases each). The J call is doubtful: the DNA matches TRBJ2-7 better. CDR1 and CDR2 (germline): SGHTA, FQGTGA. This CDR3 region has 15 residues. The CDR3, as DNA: TGTGCCAGCAGCTCCGGGACCGCAACCTACAATGAGCAGTACTTC. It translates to CASSSGTATYNEQYF.

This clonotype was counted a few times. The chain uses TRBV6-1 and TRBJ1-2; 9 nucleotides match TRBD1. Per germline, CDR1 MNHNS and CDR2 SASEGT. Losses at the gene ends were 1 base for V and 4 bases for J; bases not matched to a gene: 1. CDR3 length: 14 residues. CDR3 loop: CASSEVDRGYGYTF. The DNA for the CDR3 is TGTGCCAGCAGTGAAGTGGACAGGGGCTATGGCTACACCTTC.

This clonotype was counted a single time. The CDR3 is CSVVWDAEQFF. CDR3 DNA sequence: TGCAGCGTTGTTTGGGACGCTGAGCAGTTCTTC. The V gene is TRBV29-1, the J gene TRBJ2-1; D assignment may be TRBD1 or TRBD2 (5 bases each). Germline-derived CDR1 and CDR2 are SQVTM and ANQGSEA. The CDR3 sequence is 11 residues long. Trimming pared 4 bases from V and 9 bases from J, leaving 10 bases between.

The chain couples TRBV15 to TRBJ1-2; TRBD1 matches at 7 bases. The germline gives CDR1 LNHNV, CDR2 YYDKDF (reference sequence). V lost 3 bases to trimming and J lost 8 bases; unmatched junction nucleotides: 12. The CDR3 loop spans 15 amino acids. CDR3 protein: CATSSRRGRGEGYTF. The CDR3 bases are TGTGCCACCAGCAGTCGTAGGGGGCGAGGGGAGGGCTACACCTTC.

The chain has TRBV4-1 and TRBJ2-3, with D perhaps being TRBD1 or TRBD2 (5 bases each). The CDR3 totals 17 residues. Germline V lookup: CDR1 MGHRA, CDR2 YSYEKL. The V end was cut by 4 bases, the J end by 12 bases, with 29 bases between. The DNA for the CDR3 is TGCGCCAGCAGCCCGGGCCGCGAGGGGCGTGACACAGAGACCCAGTATTTT. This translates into CASSPGREGRDTETQYF.

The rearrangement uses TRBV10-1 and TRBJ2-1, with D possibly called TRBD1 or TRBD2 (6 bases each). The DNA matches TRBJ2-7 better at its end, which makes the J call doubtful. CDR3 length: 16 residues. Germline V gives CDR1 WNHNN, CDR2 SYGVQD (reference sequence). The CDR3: CATLGPGGRDPETQYF. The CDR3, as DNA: TGCGCCACCCTGGGGCCCGGGGGCCGGGACCCAGAGACGCAGTACTTC.

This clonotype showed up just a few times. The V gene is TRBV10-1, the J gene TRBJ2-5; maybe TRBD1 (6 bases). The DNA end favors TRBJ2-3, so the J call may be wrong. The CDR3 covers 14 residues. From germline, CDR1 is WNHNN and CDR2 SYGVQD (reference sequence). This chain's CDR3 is CAGSGGHDPETQYF. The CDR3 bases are TGCGCGGGCAGTGGGGGACATGACCCAGAGACCCAGTATTTT.

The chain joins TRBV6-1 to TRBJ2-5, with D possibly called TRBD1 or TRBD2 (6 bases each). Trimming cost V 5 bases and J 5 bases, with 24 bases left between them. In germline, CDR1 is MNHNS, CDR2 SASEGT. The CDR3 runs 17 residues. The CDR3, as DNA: TGTGCCAGCAGTACGGGAAGGGGGGACGGCGACCTGGAGACCCAGTACTTC. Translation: CASSTGRGDGDLETQYF.

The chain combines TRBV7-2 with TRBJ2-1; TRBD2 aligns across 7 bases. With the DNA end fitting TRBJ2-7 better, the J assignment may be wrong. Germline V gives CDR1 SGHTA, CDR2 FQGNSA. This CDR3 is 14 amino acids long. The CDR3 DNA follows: TGTGCCAGCAGCTTAGGCGGGGGACCCAATGAGCAGTACTTC. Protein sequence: CASSLGGGPNEQYF.

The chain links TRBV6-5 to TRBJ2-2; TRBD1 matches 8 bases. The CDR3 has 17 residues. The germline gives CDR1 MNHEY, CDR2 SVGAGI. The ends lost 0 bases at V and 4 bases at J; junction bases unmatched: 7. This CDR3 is CASSYSLRQGSTGELFF. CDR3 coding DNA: TGTGCCAGCAGTTACTCCCTTAGACAGGGGAGCACCGGGGAGCTGTTTTTT.